The next 5 T cell receptor beta chains were all read from a single sample in a study of vaccination and CD4 T cells after COVID-19. These receptors lack a known antigen. The sample's treatment: roughly 10-day PBMC culture with coronavirus spike peptide pools or control peptides (ViraFEST assay). Once obtained from cultured CD4+ T cells, the DNA was sequenced using the Oncomine TCR Beta short-read assay. TCRdb fed the PCR reads into MiXCR, producing one record per CDR3 protein. Of 13,000 to 15,000 distinct CDR3 sequences listed, 40% to 60% are singletons. Sequencing was carried out using CD4+ T cells from blood, cultured in vitro. The receptors stem from a human donor who had recovered from COVID-19.

The V and J genes are TRBV7-9 and TRBJ2-3; no reliable D call. The length of the CDR3 is 14 residues. V shed 5 bases and J shed 6 bases, with 15 bases lying between them. Germline V gene data show CDR1 as SEHNR and CDR2 as FQNEAQ (reference sequence). The CDR3 DNA follows: TGTGCCAGCAGCCCGAGCCGGAGCGTGGATACGCAGTATTTT. This translates into CASSPSRSVDTQYF. Full variable domain (remainder filled in from reference TRBV7-9 and TRBJ2-3): DTGVSQNPRHKITKRGQNVTFRCDPISEHNRLYWYRQTLGQGPEFLTYFQNEAQLEKSRLLSDRFSAERPKGSFSTLEIQRTEQGDSAMYLCASSPSRSVDTQYFGPGTRLTVL.

This clonotype was recorded a few times. The CDR3 is CSASKQGKVYGYTF. The CDR3 region has the DNA TGCAGTGCTAGTAAGCAGGGAAAAGTATATGGCTACACCTTC. The chain combines TRBV20-1 with TRBJ1-2, with a possible D match to TRBD1 (5 bases). Germline assignment: CDR1 DFQATT and CDR2 SNEGSKA (reference sequence). The CDR3 sequence is 14 residues long. The ends were cut back, 3 bases at V and 5 bases at J, with 16 bases in the middle.

The chain joins TRBV11-1 to TRBJ2-1; 11 nucleotides line up with TRBD1. The ends lost 2 bases at V and 6 bases at J; junction bases unmatched: 6. The germline gives CDR1 SGHAT, CDR2 FQDESV (reference sequence). The CDR3 extends over 16 amino acids. This CDR3 is CASSLTDRGLVNEQFF. The CDR3, as DNA: TGTGCCAGCAGCTTAACGGACAGGGGGCTCGTCAATGAGCAGTTCTTC.

The chain carries TRBV27 and TRBJ1-1; 8 bases line up with TRBD1. The germline CDR1 and CDR2 sequences are MNHEY and SMNVEV (reference sequence). The V and J ends lost 5 bases and 5 bases, in that order; junction bases with no gene match: 16. The CDR3 consists of 17 residues. CDR3 amino acids: CASSKAFTGGVGTEAFF. Here the CDR3 DNA reads TGTGCCAGCAGTAAGGCCTTCACAGGGGGGGTAGGGACTGAAGCTTTCTTT.

The gene calls are TRBV4-2 and TRBJ1-2; D gene ambiguous. Germline assignment: CDR1 LGHNA and CDR2 YNFKEQ. CDR3 length equals 13 residues. The V end lost 4 bases, the J end lost 3 bases, and 9 bases lay between the germline ends. This chain's CDR3 is CASSPRGYYGYTF. CDR3 nucleotide sequence: TGTGCCAGCAGCCCCCGTGGGTACTATGGCTACACCTTC.